One and the same sample provided the 14 T cell receptor beta chains below, sequenced in a study of OX40 agonist ivuxolimab in advanced cancers. Using immunoSEQ multiplex PCR, the repertoire was profiled, and TCRdb retains in-frame clones only, with some absent. The table lists 90,000 or so clones, about 92% of them singletons. The sequences come from CD4+ or CD8+ T cells sorted from blood, collected in a trial of the OX40 agonist ivuxolimab. The receptors were gathered from an adult with an advanced solid tumor such as melanoma, head and neck, liver or kidney cancer.

This clone showed up just once. The CDR3 reads CASSSSGGIAKNIQYF. CDR3 coding DNA: TGTGCCAGCAGCTCCTCAGGAGGGATAGCCAAAAACATTCAGTACTTC. The V call is TRBV7-9, the J call TRBJ2-4; D is perhaps TRBD2 (6 bases). Germline V lookup: CDR1 SEHNR, CDR2 FQNEAQ (reference sequence). The CDR3 spans 16 residues. Between the trimmed V and J ends, which lost 4 bases and 0 bases, there was a span of 13 bases.

This chain connects TRBV2 to TRBJ2-7, with 11 positions matching TRBD2. CDR3 length: 14 amino acids. The V gene's germline CDR1 is SNHLY and CDR2 FYNNEI. V was pared by 7 bases and J by 5 bases, with 7 bases of the junction left unmatched. The CDR3 DNA reads as TGTGCCAGCAACCTACTAGCGGGGGAACACGAGCAGTACTTC. Translated: CASNLLAGEHEQYF.

The chain links TRBV27 to TRBJ2-1; D ambiguous. CDR1 is MNHEY, CDR2 SMNVEV, per germline (reference sequence). Trimming cost V 2 bases and J 4 bases, with 6 bases left between them. The CDR3 totals 13 residues. CDR3 DNA sequence: TGTGCCAGCAGTTTAGGGCGGTACAATGAGCAGTTCTTC. Amino acid sequence: CASSLGRYNEQFF.

The rearrangement links TRBV27 to TRBJ2-1, with a weak D call TRBD2 (5 bases). The CDR3 runs to 14 residues. V shed 4 bases and J shed 6 bases, with 13 bases lying between them. CDR1 and CDR2 (germline): MNHEY, SMNVEV (reference sequence). The CDR3 coding sequence is TGTGCCAGCAGTTCAGGACTGAGCCTCAATGAGCAGTTCTTC. Encoded protein: CASSSGLSLNEQFF.

V gene TRBV6-1 combines with J gene TRBJ2-3; 9 bases line up with TRBD1. This CDR3 is 15 amino acids long. Germline CDR1 and CDR2: MNHNS and SASEGT. V shed 7 bases, J shed 3 bases, and the junction held 8 bases outside the gene matches. The CDR3 spells CASNSGTGRTDTQYF. The DNA of the CDR3 is TGTGCCAGCAATTCCGGGACAGGGAGAACAGATACGCAGTATTTT.

This chain joins TRBV15 and TRBJ2-5; tentative D call: TRBD1 (5 bases). Germline values: CDR1 LNHNV, CDR2 YYDKDF (reference sequence). The CDR3 runs 16 residues. The V end was cut by 0 bases, the J end by 3 bases, with 14 bases between. Written as DNA, the CDR3 is TGTGCCACCAGCAGAGATCACAGGAAGGGTGAAGAGACCCAGTACTTC. Translating gives CATSRDHRKGEETQYF.

This chain connects TRBV27 to TRBJ2-3; 8 positions agree with TRBD2. Unmatched junction bases numbered 15, after V lost 2 bases and J lost 5 bases. The CDR3 sequence is 18 residues long. CDR1 is MNHEY, CDR2 SMNVEV, per germline (reference sequence). For the CDR3, the DNA is TGTGCCAGCAGTTTAAGGGGTCGGGGGGGGCGGGAGGAAGATACGCAGTATTTT. It encodes CASSLRGRGGREEDTQYF.

This rearrangement joins TRBV5-6 to TRBJ1-1, with a weak D call TRBD1 (6 bases). The CDR3 runs to 14 residues. Trimming took off 7 bases at V and 4 bases at J, with 17 bases between the two ends. Germline CDR1 SGHDT, CDR2 YYEEEE. For the CDR3, the DNA is TGTGCCAGCTTCACGACAGGCGGGGCCACTGAAGCTTTCTTT. Its protein product is CASFTTGGATEAFF. The variable domain in full, with the rest retrieved from reference TRBV5-6 and TRBJ1-1, is DAGVTQSPTHLIKTRGQQVTLRCSPKSGHDTVSWYQQALGQGPQFIFQYYEEEERQRGNFPDRFSGHQFPNYSSELNVNALLLGDSALYLCASFTTGGATEAFFGQGTRLTVV.

The chain employs TRBV4-1 and TRBJ2-7; TRBD2 might be the D (5 bases). This CDR3 is built from 14 residues. Germline-derived CDR1 and CDR2 are MGHRA and YSYEKL. Trimming took off 0 bases at V and 11 bases at J, with 17 bases between the two ends. The CDR3 protein is CASSQDDDAGGKYF. In DNA, the CDR3 is TGCGCCAGCAGCCAAGATGATGATGCGGGCGGAAAGTACTTC.

This chain uses TRBV6-5 with TRBJ1-2; D ambiguous. The V gene's germline CDR1 is MNHEY and CDR2 SVGAGI. The CDR3 loop spans 13 amino acids. Trimming left V 7 bases short and J 4 bases short, with 13 bases between. The CDR3 sequence is CASTPVEVYGYTF. CDR3 sequence (DNA): TGTGCCAGCACCCCGGTGGAGGTCTATGGCTACACCTTC.

This clone was seen a single time. This chain joins TRBV4-1 and TRBJ2-5; D possibly corresponds to TRBD2 (5 bases). V lost 4 bases and J lost 3, with 21 bases in between. Germline CDR1 and CDR2: MGHRA and YSYEKL. The CDR3 runs to 17 residues. The CDR3 loop is CASSPSGVPVRKETQYF. The CDR3, as DNA: TGCGCCAGCAGCCCATCCGGGGTACCCGTAAGGAAAGAGACCCAGTACTTC.

V is TRBV7-8 and J is TRBJ1-5; D remains ambiguous. Germline V gives CDR1 SGHVS, CDR2 FQNEAQ. This CDR3 comprises 13 residues. V gave up 4 bases and J gave up 5 bases, with 9 bases separating them. The CDR3: CASSSGYDQPQHF. CDR3 coding DNA: TGTGCCAGCAGCTCAGGTTATGATCAGCCCCAGCATTTT.

This chain links TRBV5-4 with TRBJ1-2; TRBD1 aligns across 9 bases. Germline loops: CDR1 SGHNT, CDR2 YYREEE (reference sequence). Losses at the gene ends were 4 bases for V and 5 bases for J; bases not matched to a gene: 9. The CDR3 totals 15 residues. In DNA, the CDR3 is TGTGCCAGCAGCCACCTCGGGACAGGGTATTATGGCTACACCTTC. It is translated as CASSHLGTGYYGYTF.

Only a few counts were recorded for this clone. The V and J genes are TRBV5-5 and TRBJ1-2; tentative D call: TRBD1 (6 bases). The germline gives CDR1 SGHKS, CDR2 YYEKEE (reference sequence). Trimming pared 0 bases from V and 8 bases from J, leaving 17 bases between. CDR3 length: 15 amino acids. The CDR3 here is CASSLDHRVSKGYTF. DNA for the CDR3: TGTGCCAGCAGCTTGGACCACAGGGTCTCTAAGGGCTACACCTTC. Drawing the rest from reference TRBV5-5 and TRBJ1-2, the complete variable domain is DAGVTQSPTHLIKTRGQQVTLRCSPISGHKSVSWYQQVLGQGPQFIFQYYEKEERGRGNFPDRFSARQFPNYSSELNVNALLLGDSALYLCASSLDHRVSKGYTFGSGTRLTVV.